What follows are 17 T cell receptor beta chains derived from one specimen sequenced in a study of T cells in localized non-small cell lung cancer. TCRdb's table, derived via immunoSEQ multiplex PCR, lists solely in-frame clones and lacks some. The sample records about 41,000 clones, about nine tenths being singletons. The sequencing used peripheral blood, collected before any cancer treatment. The receptor set was obtained from a female donor aged 60 or older with stage I squamous cell lung carcinoma.

V is TRBV13 and J is TRBJ2-5; either TRBD1 or TRBD2 may supply D (6 bases each). In germline, CDR1 is PRHDT, CDR2 FYEKMQ (reference sequence). The CDR3 is made up of 16 amino acids. Trimming left V 0 bases short and J 5 bases short, with 16 bases between. CDR3 amino acids: CASSLGAPGAGETQYF. CDR3 DNA sequence: TGTGCCAGCAGCTTAGGAGCCCCGGGGGCTGGGGAGACCCAGTACTTC.

CDR3 sequence: CASSEGSYGYTF. As DNA, the CDR3 is TGTGCCAGCAGTGAGGGCAGCTATGGCTACACCTTC. This rearrangement joins TRBV2 to TRBJ1-2, with D unclear. V was shortened by 3 bases and J by 4 bases, with 6 bases between the two germline ends. Germline CDR1 reads SNHLY; CDR2 reads FYNNEI. CDR3 size: 12 residues.

This chain uses TRBV10-3 with TRBJ2-3, with 10 bases matching TRBD2. V was clipped by 4 bases and J by 3 bases; unmatched bases: 4. The CDR3 spans 15 residues. The germline gives CDR1 ENHRY, CDR2 SYGVKD. CDR3 protein: CAISASGGVTDTQYF. The CDR3 DNA is TGTGCCATCAGTGCCAGCGGGGGGGTAACAGATACGCAGTATTTT.

V is TRBV25-1 and J is TRBJ1-4; D remains unclear. The CDR3 consists of 16 residues. The germline CDR1 and CDR2 sequences are MGHDK and SYGVNS. V was clipped by 3 bases and J by 0 bases, with 11 bases between them. This CDR3 is CASSEVGRTTNEKLFF. In DNA form, the CDR3 reads TGTGCCAGCAGTGAGGTCGGCAGAACAACTAATGAAAAACTGTTTTTT.

The genes are TRBV28 and TRBJ1-2; no clear D. The germline V gene has CDR1 MDHEN and CDR2 SYDVKM. V was pared by 3 bases and J by 2 bases, with 13 bases between. The CDR3 sequence is 15 residues long. The CDR3 region is CASSFWKETNYGYTF. In DNA form, the CDR3 reads TGTGCCAGCAGTTTTTGGAAGGAGACGAACTATGGCTACACCTTC.

The rearrangement joins TRBV4-1 to TRBJ2-1, with 12 nucleotides matching TRBD2. This CDR3 contains 15 residues. Germline CDR1 reads MGHRA; CDR2 reads YSYEKL. Trimming took 1 base from V and 10 from J; bases not matched to a gene: 5. This CDR3 is CASSQATSGGREQFF. The CDR3 DNA reads as TGCGCCAGCAGCCAAGCAACTAGCGGGGGGCGGGAGCAGTTCTTC.

The rearrangement links TRBV10-2 to TRBJ1-2, with D uncertain. The CDR3 sequence is 13 residues long. V gave up 8 bases and J gave up 0 bases, with 10 bases separating them. Germline V CDR1 and CDR2: WSHSY, SAAADI. The CDR3 DNA sequence: TGCGCCAGCGGGAACAGTGCTAACTATGGCTACACCTTC. Encoded protein: CASGNSANYGYTF.

The chain employs TRBV9 and TRBJ2-7; 16 bases map to TRBD2. Germline CDR1 and CDR2: SGDLS and YYNGEE. V was pared by 4 bases and J by 6 bases, with 10 bases of the junction left unmatched. This CDR3 has 17 residues. The CDR3 DNA reads TGTGCCAGCAGCCCCACCGGGACTAGCGGGAGGGTGGGCGAGCAGTACTTC. It specifies CASSPTGTSGRVGEQYF. The complete variable domain, with remaining parts taken from reference TRBV9 and TRBJ2-7, reads DSGVTQTPKHLITATGQRVTLRCSPRSGDLSVYWYQQSLDQGLQFLIQYYNGEERAKGNILERFSAQQFPDLHSELNLSSLELGDSALYFCASSPTGTSGRVGEQYFGPGTRLTVT.

The rearrangement links TRBV18 to TRBJ2-1; TRBD2 matches at 7 bases. J was trimmed by 9 bases and V by 3 bases; bases with no gene match: 14. Germline V gene data show CDR1 as KGHSH and CDR2 as LQKENI. The CDR3 spans 16 residues. DNA for the CDR3: TGTGCCAGCTCACCCCCTGGGAGGGCCATGTTCAGTGAGCAGTTCTTC. Encoded protein: CASSPPGRAMFSEQFF.

The rearrangement links TRBV29-1 to TRBJ2-7; D call uncertain. V dropped 0 bases and J dropped 3 bases, with 9 bases sitting between them. The length of the CDR3 is 13 residues. Looked up from germline, CDR1 is SQVTM and CDR2 is ANQGSEA. The CDR3 DNA follows: TGCAGCGTTGAAGATCCGGCTATCTACGAGCAGTACTTC. This encodes CSVEDPAIYEQYF.

This chain uses TRBV30 with TRBJ1-1; D is possibly TRBD1 (6 bases). In germline, CDR1 is GTSNPN, CDR2 SVGIG (reference sequence). The CDR3 loop spans 14 amino acids. With 2 bases removed from V and 6 bases from J, the gap between germline ends came to 16 bases. CDR3 coding DNA: TGTGCCTGGAGTCCCCAAGAGGACAGCTCTGAAGCTTTCTTT. Amino acid sequence: CAWSPQEDSSEAFF. Combining the CDR3 with reference TRBV30 and TRBJ1-1 gives the whole variable domain SQTIHQWPATLVQPVGSPLSLECTVEGTSNPNLYWYRQAAGRGLQLLFYSVGIGQISSEVPQNLSASRPQDRQFILSSKKLLLSDSGFYLCAWSPQEDSSEAFFGQGTRLTVV.

The chain couples TRBV19 to TRBJ1-1, with unresolved D. With 7 bases removed from V and 1 base from J, the gap between germline ends came to 16 bases. Germline loops: CDR1 LNHDA, CDR2 SQIVND (reference sequence). This CDR3 contains 15 residues. In nucleotides, the CDR3 is TGTGCCAGTAACCCCAAAAGTCAAGCGAACACTGAAGCTTTCTTT. Amino acid sequence: CASNPKSQANTEAFF.

V and J are TRBV4-3 and TRBJ1-2; D is perhaps TRBD1 (5 bases). Germline V lookup: CDR1 LGHNA, CDR2 YSLEER. Trimming left V 0 bases short and J 7 bases short, with 9 bases between. This CDR3 has 13 amino acids. CDR3 sequence: CASSQDGTGGYTF. DNA for the CDR3: TGCGCCAGCAGCCAAGATGGGACCGGTGGCTACACCTTC.

The chain has TRBV18 and TRBJ2-7, with TRBD2 as a possible D gene (5 bases). The CDR3 is 16 residues long. Looked up from germline, CDR1 is KGHSH and CDR2 is LQKENI. V shed 6 bases and J shed 3 bases, with 21 bases lying between them. The CDR3 loop is CASSPEGSAKIYEQYF. The CDR3 DNA reads TGTGCCAGCTCGCCCGAGGGTAGCGCCAAAATCTACGAGCAGTACTTC.

J is TRBJ1-2 and V is TRBV7-9, with 7 nucleotides matching TRBD1. The trim removed 5 bases at V and 4 bases at J, leaving 13 bases unmatched. CDR1 is SEHNR and CDR2 is FQNEAQ in the germline V gene (reference sequence). This CDR3 is 16 amino acids long. Written as DNA, the CDR3 is TGTGCCAGCAGCGTCCAAGGGACAGCTTCCCTCTATGGCTACACCTTC. It encodes CASSVQGTASLYGYTF.

The rearrangement uses TRBV27 and TRBJ2-1; TRBD2 agrees at 16 bases. This CDR3 is built from 20 residues. The V gene's germline CDR1 is MNHEY and CDR2 SMNVEV (reference sequence). V lost 2 bases, J lost 7 bases, and 14 bases stayed unmatched. The CDR3 DNA sequence: TGTGCCAGCAGTTTACGGGTGGGACTAGCGGGAGGGCCATCTGTAAATGAGCAGTTCTTC. Protein product: CASSLRVGLAGGPSVNEQFF.

The CDR3: CASSLQGNYEQYF. The CDR3 DNA is TGCGCCAGCAGCTTGCAGGGAAACTACGAGCAGTACTTC. The chain combines TRBV5-1 with TRBJ2-7; possibly TRBD1 for D (5 bases). The CDR3 consists of 13 residues. Germline values: CDR1 SGHRS, CDR2 YFSETQ. Deletions cut 1 base from V and 3 bases from J, with 8 bases between. The full variable domain, completed using reference TRBV5-1 and TRBJ2-7, is KAGVTQTPRYLIKTRGQQVTLSCSPISGHRSVSWYQQTPGQGLQFLFEYFSETQRNKGNFPGRFSGRQFSNSRSEMNVSTLELGDSALYLCASSLQGNYEQYFGPGTRLTVT.